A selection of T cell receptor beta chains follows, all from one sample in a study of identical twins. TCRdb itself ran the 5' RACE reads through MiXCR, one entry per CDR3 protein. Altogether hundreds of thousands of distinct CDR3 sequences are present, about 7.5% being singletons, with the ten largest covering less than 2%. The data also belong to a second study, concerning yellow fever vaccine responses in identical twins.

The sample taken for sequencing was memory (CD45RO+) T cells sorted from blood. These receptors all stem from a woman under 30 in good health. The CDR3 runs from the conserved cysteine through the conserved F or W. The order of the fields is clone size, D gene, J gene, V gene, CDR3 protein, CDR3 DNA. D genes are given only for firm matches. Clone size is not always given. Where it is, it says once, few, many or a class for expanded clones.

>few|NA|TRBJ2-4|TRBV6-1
CASRGGLSKNIQYF
TGTGCCAGCAGAGGAGGGCTTAGCAAAAACATTCAGTACTTC
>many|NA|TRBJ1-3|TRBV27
CASSLFPSSGNTIYF
TGTGCCAGCAGTTTATTTCCGAGCTCTGGAAACACCATATATTTT
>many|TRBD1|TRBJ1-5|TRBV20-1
CSAPGGEGNQPQHF
TGCAGTGCTCCAGGGGGCGAGGGCAATCAGCCCCAGCATTTT
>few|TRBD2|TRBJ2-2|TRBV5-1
CASTLGGDTGELFF
TGCGCCAGCACCCTTGGGGGGGACACCGGGGAGCTGTTTTTT
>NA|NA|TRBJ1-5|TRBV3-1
CASSQWTTDQPQHF
TGTGCCAGCAGCCAATGGACAACCGATCAGCCCCAGCATTTT
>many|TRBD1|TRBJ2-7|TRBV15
CATSRDRTGLNEQYF
TGTGCCACCAGCAGAGATCGGACAGGACTCAACGAGCAGTACTTC
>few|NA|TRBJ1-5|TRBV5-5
CASSLGARSKGNQPQHF
TGTGCCAGCAGCTTAGGAGCCAGGAGTAAAGGCAATCAGCCCCAGCATTTT
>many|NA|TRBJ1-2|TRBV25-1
CASSIAGTSDYTF
TGTGCCAGCAGCATCGCCGGGACATCCGACTACACCTTC
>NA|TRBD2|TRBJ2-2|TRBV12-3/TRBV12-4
CASIPSTGGNTGELFF
TGTGCCAGTATACCGTCGACGGGGGGGAACACCGGGGAGCTGTTTTTT
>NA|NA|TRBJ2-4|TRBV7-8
CASSFRGAKNIQYF
TGTGCCAGCAGCTTCAGGGGAGCCAAAAACATTCAGTACTTC
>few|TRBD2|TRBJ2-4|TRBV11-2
CASSPRSGLADNIQYF
TGTGCCAGCAGCCCTAGGTCCGGACTAGCGGATAACATTCAGTACTTC
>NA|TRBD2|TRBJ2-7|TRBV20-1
CSARLAEPYEQYF
TGCAGTGCTAGACTAGCGGAACCTTACGAGCAGTACTTC
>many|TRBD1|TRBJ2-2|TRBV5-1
CASRYRGTNTGELFF
TGCGCCAGCCGCTACAGGGGCACGAACACCGGGGAGCTGTTTTTT
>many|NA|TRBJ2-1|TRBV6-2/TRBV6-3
CASSYLDSYNEQFF
TGTGCCAGCAGTTACTTGGACAGTTACAATGAGCAGTTCTTC
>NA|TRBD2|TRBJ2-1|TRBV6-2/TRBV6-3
CASSWPGLAGVPPSNEQFF
TGTGCCAGCAGCTGGCCGGGACTAGCGGGAGTTCCCCCCTCGAATGAGCAGTTCTTC
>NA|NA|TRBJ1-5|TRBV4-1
CASSHGPGNQPQHF
TGCGCCAGCAGCCACGGACCGGGCAATCAGCCCCAGCATTTT
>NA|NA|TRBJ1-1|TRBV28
CASRSISTTPSGNTEAFF
TGTGCCAGCAGATCAATCAGCACTACTCCTTCGGGGAACACTGAAGCTTTCTTT
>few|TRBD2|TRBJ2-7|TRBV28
CASSLGYLAAYEQYF
TGTGCCAGCAGTTTAGGCTACCTAGCGGCCTACGAGCAGTACTTC
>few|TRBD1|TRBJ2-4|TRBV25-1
CASSEDRGAKNIQYF
TGTGCCAGCAGTGAGGACAGGGGGGCCAAAAACATTCAGTACTTC
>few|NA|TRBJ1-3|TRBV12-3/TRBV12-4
CASSLGTRSGNTIYF
TGTGCCAGCAGTTTGGGTACCCGCTCTGGAAACACCATATATTTT
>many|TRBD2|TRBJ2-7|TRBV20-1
CSALPGLAGGGEQYF
TGCAGTGCCCTCCCGGGACTAGCGGGAGGCGGCGAGCAGTACTTC
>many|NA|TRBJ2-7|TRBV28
CASSLRPTGGGRNEQYF
TGTGCCAGCAGTTTACGCCCAACAGGGGGGGGCAGGAACGAGCAGTACTTC
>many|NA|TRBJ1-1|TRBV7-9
CASSLDRDILSEAFF
TGTGCCAGCAGCTTAGACCGGGACATTTTATCTGAAGCTTTCTTT
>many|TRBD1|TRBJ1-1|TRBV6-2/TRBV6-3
CASSYLAGTGIMNTEAFF
TGTGCCAGCAGTTACTTGGCCGGGACAGGGATAATGAACACTGAAGCTTTCTTT
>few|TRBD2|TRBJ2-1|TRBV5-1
CASRVVAGNNEQFF
TGCGCCAGCAGGGTGGTAGCGGGAAACAATGAGCAGTTCTTC
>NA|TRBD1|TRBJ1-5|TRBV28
CASSSLTGVGNQPQHF
TGTGCCAGCAGCTCATTAACAGGGGTCGGCAATCAGCCCCAGCATTTT